This T cell receptor (beta chain) was obtained from a study of blood T cell repertoires in COVID-19. Study context: Samples came from the United States, Italy and Spain, spanning acute and convalescent COVID-19.

Original processing notes: Estimates of nucleated cell counts were drawn from the amplification of reference gene primers. Method: immunoSEQ multiplex PCR; TCRdb's copy keeps in-frame clones and lacks some. V and J calls plus clone size are reproduced from that table; the DNA served to infer D and trimming. The sample has about 220,000 clones, more than 75% seen once. Looked up from germline, CDR1 is MNHNY and CDR2 is SVGAGI (reference sequence). J gave up 6 bases and V 7 bases, and 11 bases lay outside the gene matches. The CDR3 is 15 residues long. The source material was peripheral blood. The sequence was collected from a human donor in a cohort sampled during active COVID-19. The gene calls are TRBV6-6 and TRBJ1-5; TRBD1 matches 8 bases. The DNA of the CDR3 is TGTGCCAGCACCAACCGACAGGGGCTCGGTCAGCCCCAGCATTTT. It codes for CASTNRQGLGQPQHF.